One and the same sample provided the 25 T cell receptor beta chains below, sequenced in a study of blood T cell repertoires in COVID-19. Assay used: immunoSEQ multiplex PCR; TCRdb lists only in-frame clones, some missing. The sample has 250,000 or so clones; 86% are singletons. Specimen: peripheral blood. These receptor sequences come from a man aged 55 to 70 with acute or convalescent COVID-19.

The V gene is TRBV5-1, the J gene TRBJ1-4, with D maybe TRBD1 (5 bases). V gave up 4 bases and J gave up 3 bases, with 13 bases separating them. Germline CDR1 and CDR2: SGHRS and YFSETQ. The CDR3 has 15 residues. The CDR3: CASSHIGEANEKLFF. Here the CDR3 DNA reads TGCGCCAGCAGCCATATAGGGGAGGCTAATGAAAAACTGTTTTTT.

The chain combines TRBV5-1 with TRBJ2-7; maybe TRBD1 (6 bases). The CDR3 sequence is 16 residues long. Per germline, CDR1 SGHRS and CDR2 YFSETQ. Trimming pared 0 bases from V and 9 bases from J, leaving 22 bases between. This chain's CDR3 is CASSLDWGLLLSGQYF. CDR3 in DNA: TGCGCCAGCAGCTTGGACTGGGGGCTACTACTCTCGGGGCAGTACTTC.

J is TRBJ2-7 and V is TRBV28; 9 positions match TRBD1. The CDR3 runs 16 residues. Germline assignment: CDR1 MDHEN and CDR2 SYDVKM. Unmatched junction bases numbered 15, after V lost 7 bases and J lost 5 bases. The CDR3 DNA reads as TGTGCCAGCATCTCACATGCGGGGGACAGGGACCACGAGCAGTACTTC. As protein: CASISHAGDRDHEQYF.

This clone has only one observation. This rearrangement joins TRBV7-2 to TRBJ1-1; a possible D gene is TRBD1 (6 bases). V lost 5 bases and J 1 base, leaving 20 bases between the germline ends. Germline V gives CDR1 SGHTA, CDR2 FQGNSA. CDR3 size: 17 residues. CDR3: CASSRLRQRTANTEAFF. CDR3 DNA: TGTGCCAGCAGCCGGCTAAGACAGCGGACAGCGAACACTGAAGCTTTCTTT. Full variable domain (rest looked up from reference TRBV7-2 and TRBJ1-1): GAGVSQSPSNKVTEKGKDVELRCDPISGHTALYWYRQSLGQGLEFLIYFQGNSAPDKSGLPSDRFSAERTGGSVSTLTIQRTQQEDSAVYLCASSRLRQRTANTEAFFGQGTRLTVV.

The chain carries TRBV27 and TRBJ2-3; 13 positions agree with TRBD2. From germline, CDR1 is MNHEY and CDR2 SMNVEV (reference sequence). CDR3 length: 15 amino acids. V lost 4 bases, J lost 8 bases, and 6 bases stayed unmatched. The CDR3 bases are TGTGCCAGCAGTTCACTAGCGGGAGGGCGGCGTACGCAGTATTTT. Translating gives CASSSLAGGRRTQYF.

The chain uses TRBV21-1 and TRBJ1-2; the table's D call of TRBD1 was not tested on the DNA. TRBV21-1 is an annotated pseudogene. The CDR3 runs to 14 residues. CDR3 in DNA: TGTGCCAGCAGCAAAGTCGGACAGACGTATGGCTACACCTTC. Residues: CASSKVGQTYGYTF.

V is TRBV7-3 and J is TRBJ2-7; 9 positions match TRBD1. In germline, CDR1 is SGHTA, CDR2 FQGTGA. V shed 2 bases, J shed 6 bases, and the junction held 5 bases outside the gene matches. The CDR3 has 14 amino acids. CDR3 loop: CASSLVGTGSEQYF. For the CDR3, the DNA is TGTGCCAGCAGCTTAGTCGGGACAGGGTCCGAGCAGTACTTC.

This clone was seen a handful of times. V is TRBV30 and J is TRBJ1-6; 12 bases fit TRBD1. The CDR3 has 20 amino acids. Germline CDR1 reads GTSNPN; CDR2 reads SVGIG (reference sequence). The V and J ends lost 3 bases and 0 bases, in that order; junction bases with no gene match: 12. The CDR3 DNA is TGTGCCTGGAGCCTAGGGACAGGGGGCCCGATGAGCTCCTATAATTCACCCCTCCACTTT. This translates into CAWSLGTGGPMSSYNSPLHF.

The J gene is TRBJ2-2, the V gene TRBV30; a weak D match, TRBD2 (7 bases). Between the trimmed V and J ends, which lost 8 bases and 0 bases, there was a span of 13 bases. The CDR3 loop spans 14 amino acids. The germline CDR1 and CDR2 sequences are GTSNPN and SVGIG (reference sequence). Written as DNA, the CDR3 is TGTGCCACGGGGGGCGGACCGAACACCGGGGAGCTGTTTTTT. Translating it yields CATGGGPNTGELFF.

This sequence joins TRBV18 and TRBJ1-1; TRBD1 is a possible D gene (6 bases). This CDR3 spans 16 amino acids. Germline V gene data show CDR1 as KGHSH and CDR2 as LQKENI. Trimming left V 0 bases short and J 3 bases short, with 14 bases between. CDR3 DNA sequence: TGTGCCAGCTCACCACCGAGGAGGGGGAGGGACACTGAAGCTTTCTTT. This sequence encodes CASSPPRRGRDTEAFF.

The chain combines TRBV2 with TRBJ1-1, with 9 bases lining up with TRBD1. The CDR3 sequence is 14 residues long. Germline V lookup: CDR1 SNHLY, CDR2 FYNNEI. Trimming took 6 bases from V and 4 from J; bases not matched to a gene: 6. CDR3 sequence (DNA): TGTGCCAGCAGAAGGACAGGGGTTAGCACTGAAGCTTTCTTT. Its translation: CASRRTGVSTEAFF.

J is TRBJ2-5 and V is TRBV5-1; 8 bases map to TRBD2. J gave up 6 bases and V 5 bases, and 9 bases lay outside the gene matches. The CDR3 is 14 residues long. CDR1 is SGHRS and CDR2 is YFSETQ in the germline V gene. The CDR3 region is CASSNSGDFKTQYF. The CDR3 DNA reads TGCGCCAGCAGTAATAGCGGGGATTTCAAGACCCAGTACTTC.

The V call is TRBV21-1, the J call TRBJ1-1; TRBD1, the table's D call, was not compared with the DNA. TRBV21-1 is termed a pseudogene. The CDR3 loop spans 16 amino acids. The CDR3: CASSKAPTGANTEAFF. CDR3 DNA: TGTGCCAGCAGCAAAGCCCCGACAGGGGCCAACACTGAAGCTTTCTTT.

The chain recombines TRBV11-3 with TRBJ1-1; maybe TRBD1 (6 bases). Germline CDR1 is SGHNT and CDR2 is YENEEA. V was shortened by 5 bases and J by 0 bases, with 13 bases between the two germline ends. The CDR3 sequence is 15 residues long. The CDR3: CASSGPGVMNTEAFF. The CDR3 DNA reads TGTGCCAGCAGCGGGCCAGGGGTCATGAACACTGAAGCTTTCTTT.

The chain recombines TRBV7-2 with TRBJ1-2; 9 bases align to TRBD1. Germline V gene data show CDR1 as SGHTA and CDR2 as FQGNSA. This CDR3 has 16 residues. V trimming: 1 base; J trimming: 3 bases; junction bases outside the gene matches: 6. The CDR3: CASSLDTGGIDYGYTF. In DNA, the CDR3 is TGTGCCAGCAGCTTAGATACAGGGGGCATCGACTATGGCTACACCTTC. The complete variable domain, with remaining parts taken from reference TRBV7-2 and TRBJ1-2, reads GAGVSQSPSNKVTEKGKDVELRCDPISGHTALYWYRQSLGQGLEFLIYFQGNSAPDKSGLPSDRFSAERTGGSVSTLTIQRTQQEDSAVYLCASSLDTGGIDYGYTFGSGTRLTVV.

The J gene is TRBJ2-7, the V gene TRBV27; the match to TRBD2 covers 7 bases. CDR1 is MNHEY, CDR2 SMNVEV, per germline (reference sequence). The CDR3 loop spans 16 amino acids. The trim removed 3 bases at V and 4 bases at J, leaving 12 bases unmatched. The CDR3 is CASSFRGGSRAYEQYF. The CDR3 bases are TGTGCCAGCAGTTTCCGCGGCGGGAGTCGGGCTTACGAGCAGTACTTC.

This chain joins TRBV7-6 and TRBJ2-1; 7 positions agree with TRBD2. CDR1 is SGHVS and CDR2 is FNYEAQ in the germline V gene. CDR3 length: 14 amino acids. The trim removed 1 base at V and 9 bases at J, leaving 6 bases unmatched. The CDR3 nucleotides are TGTGCCAGCAGCTTAGGGACTAGTACGGCTGAGCAGTTCTTC. Translated: CASSLGTSTAEQFF.

This chain connects TRBV6-1 to TRBJ1-1; 7 bases agree with TRBD1. After removal of 4 bases from V and 4 bases from J, the junction contained 12 bases not matched to a gene. Per the germline V gene, CDR1 is MNHNS and CDR2 is SASEGT. The CDR3 totals 16 residues. DNA of the CDR3: TGTGCCAGCAGTGCCTCCCACACAGGGGCCCTCACTGAAGCTTTCTTT. This codes for CASSASHTGALTEAFF.

The chain couples TRBV4-1 to TRBJ1-2; TRBD1 aligns across 9 bases. Germline V gene data show CDR1 as MGHRA and CDR2 as YSYEKL. V gave up 4 bases and J gave up 0 bases; unmatched junction bases: 6. The CDR3 has 16 residues. The CDR3 protein is CASSLTDRGPNYGYTF. Here the CDR3 DNA reads TGCGCCAGCAGCCTAACGGACAGGGGCCCTAACTATGGCTACACCTTC.

V is TRBV13 and J is TRBJ1-2; 7 nucleotides line up with TRBD1. Germline V gene lookup returns CDR1 PRHDT and CDR2 FYEKMQ (reference sequence). The CDR3 length is 17 residues. V gave up 3 bases and J gave up 5 bases; unmatched junction bases: 15. CDR3 DNA sequence: TGTGCCAGCAGCTTGCGATTCTTTGGGGACAGAGTTTATGGCTACACCTTC. Encoded protein: CASSLRFFGDRVYGYTF.

V is TRBV29-1 and J is TRBJ2-5, with 14 bases that match TRBD2. The CDR3 sequence is 15 residues long. Trimming at V came to 5 bases and at J to 5 bases, leaving 7 bases not matched to a gene. The germline V gene encodes CDR1 SQVTM and CDR2 ANQGSEA. The CDR3 protein is CSVLGTSGSRETQYF. The CDR3 nucleotides read TGCAGCGTTCTAGGGACTAGCGGGAGTAGGGAGACCCAGTACTTC.

The V call is TRBV2, the J call TRBJ2-1, with D tentatively TRBD2 (5 bases). The CDR3 length is 15 residues. Germline assignment: CDR1 SNHLY and CDR2 FYNNEI. The ends were cut back, 4 bases at V and 9 bases at J, with 19 bases in the middle. The CDR3 here is CASSVSRASNVEQFF. The DNA of the CDR3 is TGTGCCAGCAGTGTTTCTAGAGCTAGCAACGTTGAGCAGTTCTTC.

Only one count was recorded for this clone. The chain couples TRBV7-2 to TRBJ1-2; D gene ambiguous. The CDR3 spans 13 residues. CDR1 and CDR2 from the germline V gene are SGHTA and FQGNSA. V was shortened by 1 base and J by 3 bases, with 6 bases between the two germline ends. As DNA, the CDR3 is TGTGCCAGCAGCTTAGGGCGGGACTATGGCTACACCTTC. This gives the protein CASSLGRDYGYTF.

The chain links TRBV6-5 to TRBJ2-5; D gene unclear. The CDR3 has 14 residues. The germline V gene encodes CDR1 MNHEY and CDR2 SVGAGI. Trimming stripped 0 bases from V and 5 bases from J, with 10 bases between. The DNA for the CDR3 is TGTGCCAGCAGTTACTCGATAATCGGGGAGACCCAGTACTTC. This gives the protein CASSYSIIGETQYF.

The rearrangement links TRBV6-2 or TRBV6-3 to TRBJ1-6, with D perhaps TRBD1 (5 bases). This CDR3 is built from 14 residues. Germline CDR1 and CDR2: MNHEY and SVGEGT. The V and J ends lost 2 bases and 10 bases respectively, with 12 bases between them. The CDR3 here is CASSYRIRESPLHF. CDR3 DNA sequence: TGTGCCAGCAGTTACAGGATCAGGGAATCACCCCTCCACTTT.